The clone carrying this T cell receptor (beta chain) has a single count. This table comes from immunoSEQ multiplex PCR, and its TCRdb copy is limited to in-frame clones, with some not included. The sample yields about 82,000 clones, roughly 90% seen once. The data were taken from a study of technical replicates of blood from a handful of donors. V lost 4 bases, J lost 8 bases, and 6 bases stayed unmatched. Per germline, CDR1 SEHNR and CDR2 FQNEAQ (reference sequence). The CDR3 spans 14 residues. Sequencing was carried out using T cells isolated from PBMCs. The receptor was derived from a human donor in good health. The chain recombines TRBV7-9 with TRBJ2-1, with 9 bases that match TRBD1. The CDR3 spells CASSSGTGRDEQFF. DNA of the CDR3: TGTGCCAGCAGCTCCGGGACAGGGAGGGATGAGCAGTTCTTC.